The T cell receptor (beta chain) described here comes from a study of blood T cell repertoires in COVID-19. About the study: Samples representing acute and convalescent COVID-19 were sourced from the United States, Italy and Spain. PBMCs, B-cell-depleted T cells, or T cells were the source of the cDNA or gDNA that made up the material.

This clone occurred a few times. Germline CDR1 and CDR2: GTSNPN and SVGIG (reference sequence). This CDR3 contains 16 residues. Trimming took 3 bases from V and 5 from J, leaving 17 bases between them. Assay used: immunoSEQ multiplex PCR; TCRdb lists only in-frame clones, some missing. The data contain 150,000 to 200,000 clones, 82% of them singletons. The sample consisted of peripheral blood. The rearrangement links TRBV30 to TRBJ1-6; D call uncertain. The source is a woman between 70 and 85 years old with acute or convalescent COVID-19. CDR3 sequence (DNA): TGTGCCTGGAGCGTCGGGAGGTGGAGAAATAATTCACCCCTCCACTTT. Translating gives CAWSVGRWRNNSPLHF.